This T cell receptor beta chain originates from a study of shared clonotypes between healthy human individuals. Study conclusions and caveats: Researchers sampled blood only, noting tissue repertoires likely differ. Naive CD4 clonotypes were shared across several donors at about 5.2%.

Of note for this clone: What it binds is unknown.

The CDR3 is 12 amino acids. Germline CDR1 SQVTM, CDR2 ANQGSEA. The junction had 3 bases not matched to a gene; V was cut back by 7 bases and J by 6 bases. Genomic DNA from each subset was divided evenly over several immunoSEQ plates. Measured with immunoSEQ multiplex PCR; TCRdb has only the in-frame clones, and not every one. The sample holds about 1.5 million clones, roughly 98% seen once. The sequence derives from a man aged 30 to 45 in good health. Sequenced: naive CD4+ T cells sorted from blood. Subset described: CD45RA+ positively selected. The V and J genes are TRBV29-1 and TRBJ2-7, with 13 bases identical to TRBD2. CDR3 sequence (DNA): TGCAGCGCTAGGACTAGCGGGAGCGAGCAGTACTTC. Its translation is CSARTSGSEQYF.